A selection of T cell receptor beta chains follows, all from one sample in a study of neurological immune-mediated disorders. TCRdb redid the calling of the 5' RACE reads with MiXCR, one entry per CDR3 protein. The repertoire includes tens of thousands of distinct CDR3 sequences, nearly 3.5% of them detected once, and about 3.5% sits in the top ten. Sample: PBMCs. These receptors were taken from a man between 40 and 49 years old with multiple sclerosis. Both conserved end residues are part of each CDR3. Clone size is given for some rows only: seen once, a few or many times, or a class if the clone is expanded.

>.|TRBV4-2|TRBJ2-3
CASSQGSSGGTTSIDTQYF
>many|TRBV7-8|TRBJ2-3
CASSLVADTSTDTQYF
>many|TRBV12-3/TRBV12-4|TRBJ2-6
CASSFSGANVLTF
>many|TRBV7-6|TRBJ2-1
CASTSVDEQFF
>.|TRBV5-1|TRBJ2-5
CASSLAGTGEETQYF
>many|TRBV7-9|TRBJ2-7
CASSLSTVFYEQYF
>many|TRBV24-1|TRBJ2-3
CATSDSGQASTDTQYF
>many|TRBV29-1|TRBJ2-1
CSVEIGTGGVYNEQFF
>many|TRBV5-1|TRBJ1-2
CASSLDGLNYGYTF
>many|TRBV11-2|TRBJ2-2
CASSVLLGSPTGELFF
>many|TRBV5-1|TRBJ2-2
CASSSSGGNTGELFF
>many|TRBV20-1|TRBJ2-5
CSARIAGFLYQETQYF
>.|TRBV7-2|TRBJ2-2
CASSLNGLAGGRGELFF
>many|TRBV5-6|TRBJ2-5
CASSLPGQDQETQYF
>many|TRBV25-1|TRBJ1-6
CASSPGGVSPLHF
>many|TRBV20-1|TRBJ1-6
CSARAGGLGSSPLHF
>many|TRBV7-9|TRBJ2-5
CASSPDSGHGETQYF
>many|TRBV10-3|TRBJ1-4
CAISEGDGSVVFF
>many|TRBV20-1|TRBJ2-3
CSARLRGPLRGGEGDTQYF
>many|TRBV7-9|TRBJ2-7
CASSLGWGEQYF
>many|TRBV7-6|TRBJ1-1
CASSLARMNTEAFF
>many|TRBV20-1|TRBJ2-5
CSARYAGDGETQYF
>.|TRBV27|TRBJ2-3
CASSPFPLAKDTQYF
>many|TRBV2|TRBJ2-1
CASNGGREVEQFF
>many|TRBV7-3|TRBJ2-3
CASGLRGGSTDTQYF
>many|TRBV10-3|TRBJ2-2
CASGGGNTGELFF
>many|TRBV29-1|TRBJ2-5
CSAAQGPETQYF
>many|TRBV14|TRBJ2-1
CASSQVYTEQFF
>many|TRBV5-1|TRBJ1-2
CASSPGGLQGTSGYTF
>many|TRBV5-1|TRBJ2-5
CASSRGTGSQETQYF
>many|TRBV7-9|TRBJ1-2
CASSLGPSYGYTF
>many|TRBV20-1|TRBJ2-1
CSARTSGGAVTYNEQFF
>few|TRBV6-5|TRBJ2-3
CASSSSQGMMRYF
>.|TRBV12-3/TRBV12-4|TRBJ1-1
CDSSTSRSEAFF
>many|TRBV9|TRBJ2-7
CASSVGGTDSYEQYF
>many|TRBV15|TRBJ2-2
CATSRAGLTGELFF
>many|TRBV9|TRBJ2-5
CASSGGTLEETQYF
>many|TRBV5-1|TRBJ2-6
CASSLRLAGGSGANVLTF